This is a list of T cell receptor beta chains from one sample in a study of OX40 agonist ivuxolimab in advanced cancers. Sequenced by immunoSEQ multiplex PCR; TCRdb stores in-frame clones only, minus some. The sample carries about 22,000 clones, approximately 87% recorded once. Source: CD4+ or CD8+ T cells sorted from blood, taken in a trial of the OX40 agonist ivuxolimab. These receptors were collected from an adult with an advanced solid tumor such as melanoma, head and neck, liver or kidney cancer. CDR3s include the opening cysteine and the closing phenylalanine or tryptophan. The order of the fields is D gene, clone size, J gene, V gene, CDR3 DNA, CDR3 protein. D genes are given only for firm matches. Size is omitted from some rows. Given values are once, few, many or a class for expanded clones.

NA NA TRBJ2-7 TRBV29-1 TGCAGCGTTCAGGGACACTCCTACGAGCAGTACTTC CSVQGHSYEQYF
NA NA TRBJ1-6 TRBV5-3 TGTGCCAGAAGCACGACAGCCCGCCACTTT CARSTTARHF
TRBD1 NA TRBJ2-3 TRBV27 TGTGCCAGCAGTTTGGATGAGGGGGCGCAGGCAGATACGCAGTATTTT CASSLDEGAQADTQYF
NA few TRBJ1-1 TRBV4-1 TGCGCCAGCAGTGCATATGGTTTTGAAGCTTTCTTT CASSAYGFEAFF
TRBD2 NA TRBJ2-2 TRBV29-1 TGCAGCGTGGGGGGGACTAGCGGAGCCCGGCGCACCGGGGAGCTGTTTTTT CSVGGTSGARRTGELFF
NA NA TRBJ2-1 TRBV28 TGTGCCAGCAGTTCTATAGGGAGACAGCGACCCTACAATGAGCAGTTCTTC CASSSIGRQRPYNEQFF
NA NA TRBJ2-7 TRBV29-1 TGCAGCGTTGAAGATGGGCGGCGGATCGGCGAGCAGTACTTC CSVEDGRRIGEQYF
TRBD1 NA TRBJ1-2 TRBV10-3 TGTGCCATCACCATGGACAGGGACTATGGCTACACCTTC CAITMDRDYGYTF
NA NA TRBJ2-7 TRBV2 TGTGCCAGCAGTGAAGGCATAGCCTACGAGCAGTACTTC CASSEGIAYEQYF
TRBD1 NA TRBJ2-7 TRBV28 TGTGCCAGCAGTTTCGACAGGGAAAGCTCCTACGAGCAGTACTTC CASSFDRESSYEQYF
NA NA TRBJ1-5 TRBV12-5 TGTGCTAGTGGTTTGGTAAGGGAGACTCTCCACCAGCCCCAGCATTTT CASGLVRETLHQPQHF
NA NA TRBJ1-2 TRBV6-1 TGTGCCAGCAGTGGACGGTATATGCGAAAGACCTATGGCTACACCTTC CASSGRYMRKTYGYTF
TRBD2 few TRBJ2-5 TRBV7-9 TGTGCCAGCAGTCTGTCAGCGGGAGGCGAGCAGACCCAGTACTTC CASSLSAGGEQTQYF
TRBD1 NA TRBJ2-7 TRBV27 TGTGCCAGCACCCGGACAGGGAAGGAGCACGAGCAGTACTTC CASTRTGKEHEQYF
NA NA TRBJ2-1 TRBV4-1 TGCGCCAGCAGCCAAGTCCAAGGCCTAAATGAGCAGTTCTTC CASSQVQGLNEQFF
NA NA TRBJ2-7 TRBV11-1 TGTGCCAGCAGCCATATCGAAGGTCCCCGTTACGAGCAGTACTTC CASSHIEGPRYEQYF
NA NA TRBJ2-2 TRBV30 TGTGCCAGGGAGTACAGGAACACCGGGGAGCTGTTTTTT CAREYRNTGELFF
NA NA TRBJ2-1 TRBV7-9 TGTGCCAACGCCCGGAACAATGAGCAGTTCTTC CANARNNEQFF
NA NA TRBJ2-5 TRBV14 TGTGCCAGCAGCCTGAGTCAGCAGGAGACCCAGTACTTC CASSLSQQETQYF
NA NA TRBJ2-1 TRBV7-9 TGTGCCAGCAGCTTATTGGGACGGGCGTCAGGGGAGCAGTTCTTC CASSLLGRASGEQFF
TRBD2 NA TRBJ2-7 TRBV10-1 TGCGCCAGCAGTGATCTCGGGGGGGAGCAGTACTTC CASSDLGGEQYF
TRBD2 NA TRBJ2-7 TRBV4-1 TGCGCCAGCAGCCAAGCAGGCGGGAGGGCCTACGAGCAGTACTTC CASSQAGGRAYEQYF
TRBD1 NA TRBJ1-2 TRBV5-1 TGCGCCAGCAGCTTTACAGGGGGAGGTGGCTACACCTTC CASSFTGGGGYTF
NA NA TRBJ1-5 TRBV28 TGTGCCAGCAGTTTTGTTAGCAATCAGCCCCAGCATTTT CASSFVSNQPQHF
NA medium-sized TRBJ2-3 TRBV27 TGTGCCAGCAGTTTATCCGACCTAGGGAGGACAGATACGCAGTATTTT CASSLSDLGRTDTQYF
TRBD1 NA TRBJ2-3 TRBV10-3 TGTGCCATCAGCCTTGAGACAGGGCCCCCCACAGATACGCAGTATTTT CAISLETGPPTDTQYF
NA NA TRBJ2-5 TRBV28 TGTGCCAGCAGTTTATACCGGGGCGACAACCAAGAGACCCAGTACTTC CASSLYRGDNQETQYF
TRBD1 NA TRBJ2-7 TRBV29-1 TGCAGCCCAATCCGGGACAGGGAGAGTTACGAGCAGTACTTC CSPIRDRESYEQYF
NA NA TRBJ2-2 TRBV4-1 TGCGCCAGCAGCCAAGGACCACAGGTTGCCACCGGGGAGCTGTTTTTT CASSQGPQVATGELFF
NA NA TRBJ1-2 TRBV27 TGTGCCACCCTTGGGGGTAACTATGGCTACACCTTC CATLGGNYGYTF
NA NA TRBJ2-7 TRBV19 TGTGCCAGTAGTATTAACAGGGTAGGTAGCGAGCAGTACTTC CASSINRVGSEQYF
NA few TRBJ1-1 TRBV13 TGTGCCAGCAGCCTGAACACTGAAGCTTTCTTT CASSLNTEAFF
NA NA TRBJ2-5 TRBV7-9 TGTGCCAGCACCGCTAGGGGCTGGGAGACCCAGTACTTC CASTARGWETQYF
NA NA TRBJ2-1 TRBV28 TGTGCCAGCAGTTTGACCAGGTTCGGCAATGAGCAGTTCTTC CASSLTRFGNEQFF
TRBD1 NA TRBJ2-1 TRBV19 TGTGCCAGTAGTGCGGACAGGGGGCTGTCCATTTCCAATGAGCAGTTCTTC CASSADRGLSISNEQFF
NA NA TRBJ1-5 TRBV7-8 TGTGCCAGCAGCTTAGGGTCCGAGCCCCAGCATTTT CASSLGSEPQHF
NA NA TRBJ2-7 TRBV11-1 TGTGCCAGCAGCTTAGACCACTCCCACGAGCAGTACTTC CASSLDHSHEQYF
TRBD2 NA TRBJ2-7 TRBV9 TGTGCCAGCAGCGAGGGCGGGAGCGGGGCCTACGAGCAGTACTTC CASSEGGSGAYEQYF
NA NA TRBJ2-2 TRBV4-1 TGCGCCAGCAGCCAAGTAGTCCCAGGGACCTACACCGGGGAGCTGTTTTTT CASSQVVPGTYTGELFF
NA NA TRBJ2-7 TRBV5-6 TGTGCCAGCAGGCCGGGCGGATCCTACGAGCAGTACTTC CASRPGGSYEQYF
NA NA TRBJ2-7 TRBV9 TGTGCCAGCAGCCTGGGCGCCGGAGGGGAGCAGTACTTC CASSLGAGGEQYF
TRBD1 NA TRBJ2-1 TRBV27 TGTGCCAGCAGTTTCGGGACAGAGCTCTACAATGAGCAGTTCTTC CASSFGTELYNEQFF
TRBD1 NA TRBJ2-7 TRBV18 TGTGCCAGCTCACCGACAGGGGGATACCTGTACGAGCAGTACTTC CASSPTGGYLYEQYF
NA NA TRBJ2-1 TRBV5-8 TGTGCCAGCAGCTCCTTAGCGGTTGAGCAGTTCTTC CASSSLAVEQFF
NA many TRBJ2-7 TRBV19 TGTGCCAGTAGTATCGCAGAGGGCTACGAGCAGTACTTC CASSIAEGYEQYF
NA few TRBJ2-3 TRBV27 TGTGCCAGCGGCCAATCCACAGATACGCAGTATTTT CASGQSTDTQYF
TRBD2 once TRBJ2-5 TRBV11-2 TGTGCCAGCAGCCTAGGGGGACTAGCGGGAGATGAGGAGACCCAGTACTTC CASSLGGLAGDEETQYF
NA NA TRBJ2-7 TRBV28 TGTGCCAGCAGCCTCTCCCGGACGGGAAAATACGAGCAGTACTTC CASSLSRTGKYEQYF